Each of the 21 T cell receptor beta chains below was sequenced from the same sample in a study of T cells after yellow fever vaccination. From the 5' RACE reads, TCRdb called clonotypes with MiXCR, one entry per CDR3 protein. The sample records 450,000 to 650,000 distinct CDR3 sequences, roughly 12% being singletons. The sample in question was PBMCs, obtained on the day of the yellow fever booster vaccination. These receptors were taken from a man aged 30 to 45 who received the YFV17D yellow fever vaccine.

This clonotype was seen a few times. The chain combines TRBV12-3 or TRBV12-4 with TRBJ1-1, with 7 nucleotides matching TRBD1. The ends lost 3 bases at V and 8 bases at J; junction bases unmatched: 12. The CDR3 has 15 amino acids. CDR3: CASSFFAGGTAEAFF. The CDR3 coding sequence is TGTGCCAGCAGTTTTTTCGCAGGGGGAACGGCCGAAGCTTTCTTT.

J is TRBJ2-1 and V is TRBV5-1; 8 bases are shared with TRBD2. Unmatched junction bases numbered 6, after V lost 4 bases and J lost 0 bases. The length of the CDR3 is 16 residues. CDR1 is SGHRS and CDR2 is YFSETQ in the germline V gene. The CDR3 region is CASSTLSGSSYNEQFF. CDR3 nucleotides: TGCGCCAGCAGCACCCTAAGCGGGAGCTCCTACAATGAGCAGTTCTTC.

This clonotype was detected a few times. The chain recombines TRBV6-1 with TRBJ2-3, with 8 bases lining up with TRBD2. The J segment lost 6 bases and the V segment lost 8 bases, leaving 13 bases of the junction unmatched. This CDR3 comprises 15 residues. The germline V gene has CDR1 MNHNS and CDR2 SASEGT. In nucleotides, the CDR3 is TGTGCCAGCGGATGGAGCGGGAGTTTCGGGGATACGCAGTATTTT. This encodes CASGWSGSFGDTQYF.

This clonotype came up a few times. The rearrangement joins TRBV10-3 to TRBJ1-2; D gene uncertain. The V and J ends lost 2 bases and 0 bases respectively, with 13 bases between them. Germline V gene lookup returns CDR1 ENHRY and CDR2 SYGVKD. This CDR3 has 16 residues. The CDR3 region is CAISEPPEGSNYGYTF. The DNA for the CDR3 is TGTGCCATCAGTGAGCCGCCGGAAGGGTCTAACTATGGCTACACCTTC.

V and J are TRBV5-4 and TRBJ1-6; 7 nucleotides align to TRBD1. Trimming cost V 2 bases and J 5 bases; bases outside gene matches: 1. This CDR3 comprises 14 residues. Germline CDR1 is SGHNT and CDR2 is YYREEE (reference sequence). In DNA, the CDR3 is TGTGCCAGCAGCTTTGGGACAGATAATTCACCCCTCCACTTT. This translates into CASSFGTDNSPLHF.

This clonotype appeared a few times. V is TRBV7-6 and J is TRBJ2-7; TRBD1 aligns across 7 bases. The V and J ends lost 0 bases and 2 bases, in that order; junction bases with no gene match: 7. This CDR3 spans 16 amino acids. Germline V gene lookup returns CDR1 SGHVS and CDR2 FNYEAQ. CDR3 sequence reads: CASSLASSGGTYEQYF. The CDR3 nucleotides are TGTGCCAGCAGCTTAGCCTCGTCAGGGGGAACCTACGAGCAGTACTTC.

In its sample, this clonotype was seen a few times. DNA of the CDR3: TGTGCCAGCAGCTCCTGGACAGGAGGGCCCTACGAGCAGTACTTC. It is translated as CASSSWTGGPYEQYF. The J gene is TRBJ2-7, the V gene TRBV7-9; the D gene is possibly TRBD1 (7 bases). V was cut by 4 bases and J by 2 bases, with 15 bases left in between. There are 15 residues in the CDR3. Per the germline V gene, CDR1 is SEHNR and CDR2 is FQNEAQ (reference sequence).

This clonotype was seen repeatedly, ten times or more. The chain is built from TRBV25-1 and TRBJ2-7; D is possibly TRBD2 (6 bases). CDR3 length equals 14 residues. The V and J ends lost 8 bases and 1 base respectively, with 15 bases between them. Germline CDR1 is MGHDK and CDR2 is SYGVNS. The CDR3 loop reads CASGGSLGSYEQYF. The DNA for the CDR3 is TGTGCCAGCGGGGGGTCGCTCGGGTCCTACGAGCAGTACTTC.

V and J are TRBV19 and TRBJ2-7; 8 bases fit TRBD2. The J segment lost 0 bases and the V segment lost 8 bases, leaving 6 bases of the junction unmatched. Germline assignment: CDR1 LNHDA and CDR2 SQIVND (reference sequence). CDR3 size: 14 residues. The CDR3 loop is CASATSGTSYEQYF. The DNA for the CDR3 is TGTGCCAGTGCTACTAGCGGAACCTCCTACGAGCAGTACTTC. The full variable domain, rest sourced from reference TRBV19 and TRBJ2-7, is DGGITQSPKYLFRKEGQNVTLSCEQNLNHDAMYWYRQDPGQGLRLIYYSQIVNDFQKGDIAEGYSVSREKKESFPLTVTSAQKNPTAFYLCASATSGTSYEQYFGPGTRLTVT.

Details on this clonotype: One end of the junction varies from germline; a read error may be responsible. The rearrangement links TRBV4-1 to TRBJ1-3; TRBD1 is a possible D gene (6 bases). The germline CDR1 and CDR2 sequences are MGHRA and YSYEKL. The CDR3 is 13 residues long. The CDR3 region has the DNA TGCGCCAGCAGCCAAGATACGGGGGCCTCGAAACATTTT. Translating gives CASSQDTGASKHF.

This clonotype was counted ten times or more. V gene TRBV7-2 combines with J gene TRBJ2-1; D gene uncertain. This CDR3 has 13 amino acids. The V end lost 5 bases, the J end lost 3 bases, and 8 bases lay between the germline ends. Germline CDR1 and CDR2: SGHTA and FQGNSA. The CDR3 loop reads CASSPSLYNEQFF. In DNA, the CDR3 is TGTGCCAGCAGCCCCAGTCTCTACAATGAGCAGTTCTTC. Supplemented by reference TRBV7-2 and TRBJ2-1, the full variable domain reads GAGVSQSPSNKVTEKGKDVELRCDPISGHTALYWYRQSLGQGLEFLIYFQGNSAPDKSGLPSDRFSAERTGGSVSTLTIQRTQQEDSAVYLCASSPSLYNEQFFGPGTRLTVL.

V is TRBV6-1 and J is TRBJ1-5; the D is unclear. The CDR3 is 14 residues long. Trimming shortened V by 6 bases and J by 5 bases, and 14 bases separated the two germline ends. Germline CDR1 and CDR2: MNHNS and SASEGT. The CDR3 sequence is CASSPRGEHQPQHF. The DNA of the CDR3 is TGTGCCAGCAGCCCCCGGGGAGAGCATCAGCCCCAGCATTTT.

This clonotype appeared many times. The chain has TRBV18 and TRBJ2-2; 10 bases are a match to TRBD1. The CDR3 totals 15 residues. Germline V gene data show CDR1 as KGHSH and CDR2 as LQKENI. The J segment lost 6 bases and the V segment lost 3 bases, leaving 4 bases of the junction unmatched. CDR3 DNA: TGTGCCAGCTCACCGGACAGGGGGTACTCCGGGGAGCTGTTTTTT. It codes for CASSPDRGYSGELFF.

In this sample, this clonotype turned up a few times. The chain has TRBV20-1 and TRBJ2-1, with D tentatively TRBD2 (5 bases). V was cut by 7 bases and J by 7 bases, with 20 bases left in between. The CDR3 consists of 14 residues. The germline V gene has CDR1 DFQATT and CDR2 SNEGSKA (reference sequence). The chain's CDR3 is CSGTDSQGWNEQFF. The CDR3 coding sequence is TGCAGTGGGACGGACTCTCAAGGGTGGAATGAGCAGTTCTTC.

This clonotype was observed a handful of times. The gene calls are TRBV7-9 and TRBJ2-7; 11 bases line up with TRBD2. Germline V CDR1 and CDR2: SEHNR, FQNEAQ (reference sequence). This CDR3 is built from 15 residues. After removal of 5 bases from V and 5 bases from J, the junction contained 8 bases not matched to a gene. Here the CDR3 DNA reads TGTGCCAGCAGCCTGACTAGCGGGACTGTCCACGAGCAGTACTTC. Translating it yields CASSLTSGTVHEQYF.

CDR3 sequence reads: CASSQGHSGNTIYF. For the CDR3, the DNA is TGTGCCAGCAGTCAGGGCCACTCTGGAAACACCATATATTTT. The genes are TRBV28 and TRBJ1-3; D might be TRBD1 (5 bases). The CDR3 has 14 amino acids. The germline V and J ends were trimmed by 5 bases and 0 bases, with 8 bases remaining between them. Germline V gives CDR1 MDHEN, CDR2 SYDVKM. The variable domain in full, completed from reference TRBV28 and TRBJ1-3, reads DVKVTQSSRYLVKRTGEKVFLECVQDMDHENMFWYRQDPGLGLRLIYFSYDVKMKEKGDIPEGYSVSREKKERFSLILESASTNQTSMYLCASSQGHSGNTIYFGEGSWLTVV.

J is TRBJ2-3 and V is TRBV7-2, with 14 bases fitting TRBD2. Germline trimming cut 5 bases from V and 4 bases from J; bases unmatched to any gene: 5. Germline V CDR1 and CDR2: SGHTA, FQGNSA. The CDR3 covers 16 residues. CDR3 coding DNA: TGTGCCAGCAGCGATGGACTAGCGGGAGGTTCAGATACGCAGTATTTT. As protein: CASSDGLAGGSDTQYF.

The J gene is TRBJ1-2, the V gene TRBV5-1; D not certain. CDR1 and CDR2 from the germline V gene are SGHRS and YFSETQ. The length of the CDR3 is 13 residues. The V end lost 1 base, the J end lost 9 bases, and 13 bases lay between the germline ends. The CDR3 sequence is CASSLRAGDRYTF. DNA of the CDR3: TGCGCCAGCAGCTTGCGGGCAGGCGATCGCTACACCTTC.

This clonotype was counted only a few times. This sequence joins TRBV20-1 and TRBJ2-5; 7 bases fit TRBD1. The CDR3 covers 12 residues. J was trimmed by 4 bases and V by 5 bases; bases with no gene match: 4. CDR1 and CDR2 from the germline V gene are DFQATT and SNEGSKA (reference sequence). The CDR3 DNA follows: TGCAGTGCTGACAGGGTCCGAGAGACCCAGTACTTC. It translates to CSADRVRETQYF.

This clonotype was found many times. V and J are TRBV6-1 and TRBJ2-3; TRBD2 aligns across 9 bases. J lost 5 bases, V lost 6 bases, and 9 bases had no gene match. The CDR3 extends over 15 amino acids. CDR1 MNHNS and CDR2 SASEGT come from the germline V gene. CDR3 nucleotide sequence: TGTGCCAGCAGATCCGCAGCGGGAGGAAAAGATACGCAGTATTTT. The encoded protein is CASRSAAGGKDTQYF.

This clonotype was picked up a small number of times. CDR3: CASSCAKCNEQFF. CDR3 in DNA: TGTGCCAGCAGTTGCGCGAAGTGCAATGAGCAGTTCTTC. The chain links TRBV6-2 or TRBV6-3 to TRBJ2-1; D is ambiguous. V lost 4 bases and J lost 6, with 10 bases in between. There are 13 residues in the CDR3. The germline gives CDR1 MNHEY, CDR2 SVGEGT.